This T cell receptor (beta chain) is drawn from a study of cytomegalovirus exposure and HLA in healthy donors. Study-level findings and limits: Accurate prediction of HLA-A and HLA-B alleles (for most subjects) was reportedly achieved from TCR beta sequences.

The PCR contained 60 Vbeta and 13 Jbeta primers. Produced via immunoSEQ multiplex PCR; TCRdb's table is partial and in-frame only. The profile shows approximately 120,000 clones, roughly 80% of them singletons. CDR3 length equals 15 residues. The V end lost 5 bases, the J end lost 4 bases, and 17 bases lay between the germline ends. The V gene's germline CDR1 is MGHRA and CDR2 YSYEKL. To note about this clone: Its target is not known.

The rearrangement links TRBV4-1 to TRBJ1-1; D is ambiguous. The origin of this receptor is a man younger than 35 in good health and CMV-seropositive. Input material: PBMCs. CDR3 in amino acids: CASSSPRGSGTEAFF. CDR3 bases: TGCGCCAGCAGCTCCCCCCGGGGATCGGGCACTGAAGCTTTCTTT.